This TCR beta chain appears in the sequencing data of a study of CD8 T cells in Susac syndrome. Trimming pared 0 bases from V and 10 bases from J, leaving 11 bases between. The CDR3 is made up of 13 amino acids. Germline values: CDR1 SGHNT, CDR2 YYREEE (reference sequence). Random hexamers were used to reverse transcribe an amount of about 0.45 to 1 ug RNA. TCRdb reprocessed the immunoSEQ multiplex PCR reads via MiXCR and lists one record per CDR3 protein. The data show some 200,000 distinct CDR3 sequences, just under 95% seen once. Sequencing was done on a sample of CD8+ T cells from PBMCs. The rearrangement joins TRBV5-4 to TRBJ2-1; D is uncertain. This sequence originates from a human donor with Susac syndrome. CDR3: CASSLANPAEQFF. The DNA of the CDR3 is TGTGCCAGCAGCTTGGCTAACCCCGCGGAGCAGTTCTTC. Filled out from reference TRBV5-4 and TRBJ2-1, the complete variable domain reads ETGVTQSPTHLIKTRGQQVTLRCSSQSGHNTVSWYQQALGQGPQFIFQYYREEENGRGNFPPRFSGLQFPNYSSELNVNALELDDSALYLCASSLANPAEQFFGPGTRLTVL.